The present entry profiles one T cell receptor beta chain with its context. Its target is not known. The source of the sample is a study of cytomegalovirus exposure and HLA in healthy donors. V gave up 0 bases and J gave up 0 bases, with 9 bases separating them. CDR3 length: 16 amino acids. Germline V gives CDR1 SGHDN, CDR2 FVKESK. PCR was performed using 60 Vbeta and 13 Jbeta primers. This table comes from immunoSEQ multiplex PCR, and its TCRdb copy is limited to in-frame clones, with some not included. The sample shows around 220,000 clones, 65% to 75% of them seen only once. Study results and limitations: TCR association rates varied by HLA locus in a later analysis, with DRB1 highest and HLA-C lowest.

The sequencing sample was made of PBMCs. The chain uses TRBV14 and TRBJ1-3; unclear D gene. The sequence came from a woman in her 30s in good health and CMV-seronegative. The CDR3, as DNA: TGTGCCAGCAGCCAAGACCAGCGAGCCTCTGGAAACACCATATATTTT. Protein: CASSQDQRASGNTIYF.